This TCR beta chain was identified during a study of blood T cell repertoires in COVID-19. Study-level information: PBMCs, B-cell-depleted T cells, or T cells provided the cDNA or gDNA that made up the material.

Here immunoSEQ multiplex PCR was the method, and the copy in TCRdb shows in-frame clones only, minus some. Among 250,000 to 300,000 clones listed, 88% were seen once. Germline lookup yields CDR1 SGDLS and CDR2 YYNGEE. The CDR3 is 13 amino acids. Trimming pared 4 bases from V and 3 bases from J, leaving 11 bases between. Sequencing was carried out using peripheral blood. The clonotype comes from a woman between 35 and 50 years old who had recovered from COVID-19. The chain carries TRBV9 and TRBJ2-7, with D possibly being TRBD1 (5 bases). The CDR3 coding sequence is TGTGCCAGCAGCTGGGGCAGGGACTACGAGCAGTACTTC. Translated, it gives CASSWGRDYEQYF.